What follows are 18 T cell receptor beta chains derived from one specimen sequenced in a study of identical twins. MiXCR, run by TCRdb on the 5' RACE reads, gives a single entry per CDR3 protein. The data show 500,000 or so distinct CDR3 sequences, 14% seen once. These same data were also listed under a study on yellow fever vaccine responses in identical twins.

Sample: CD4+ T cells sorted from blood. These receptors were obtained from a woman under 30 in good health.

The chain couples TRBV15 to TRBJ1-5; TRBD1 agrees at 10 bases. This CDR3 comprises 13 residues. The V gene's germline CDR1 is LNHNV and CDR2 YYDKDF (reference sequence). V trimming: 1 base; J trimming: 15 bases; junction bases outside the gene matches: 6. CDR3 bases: TGTGCCACCAGCAGAGGGGGGACAGGGGTTGCGCATTTT. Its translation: CATSRGGTGVAHF.

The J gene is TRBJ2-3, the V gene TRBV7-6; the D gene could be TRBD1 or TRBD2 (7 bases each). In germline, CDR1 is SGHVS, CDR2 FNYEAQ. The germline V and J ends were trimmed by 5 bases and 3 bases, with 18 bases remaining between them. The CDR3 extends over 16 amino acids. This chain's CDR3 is CASSPRGGGLTDTQYF. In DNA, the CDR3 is TGTGCCAGCAGCCCCAGGGGGGGGGGCCTTACAGATACGCAGTATTTT.

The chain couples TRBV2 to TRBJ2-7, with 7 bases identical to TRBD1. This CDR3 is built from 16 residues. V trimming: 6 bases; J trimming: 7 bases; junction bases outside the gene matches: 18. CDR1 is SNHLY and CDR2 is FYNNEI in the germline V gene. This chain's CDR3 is CASSLQPGTEGFEQYF. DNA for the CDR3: TGTGCCAGCAGCCTCCAGCCCGGGACAGAGGGTTTTGAGCAGTACTTC.

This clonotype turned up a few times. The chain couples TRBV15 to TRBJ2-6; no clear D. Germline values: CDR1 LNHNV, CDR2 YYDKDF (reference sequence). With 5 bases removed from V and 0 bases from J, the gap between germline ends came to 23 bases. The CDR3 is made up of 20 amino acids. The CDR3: CATSPYPPQVLTSGANVLTF. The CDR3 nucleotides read TGTGCCACCAGCCCCTACCCACCGCAGGTTCTTACCTCTGGGGCCAACGTCCTGACTTTC.

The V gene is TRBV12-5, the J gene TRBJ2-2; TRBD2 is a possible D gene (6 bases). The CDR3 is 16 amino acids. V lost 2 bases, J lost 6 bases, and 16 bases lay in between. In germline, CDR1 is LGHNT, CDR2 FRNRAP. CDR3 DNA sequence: TGTGCTAGTGGTTTGCGAGCGGGTCCTACCCCCGGGGAGCTGTTTTTT. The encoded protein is CASGLRAGPTPGELFF.

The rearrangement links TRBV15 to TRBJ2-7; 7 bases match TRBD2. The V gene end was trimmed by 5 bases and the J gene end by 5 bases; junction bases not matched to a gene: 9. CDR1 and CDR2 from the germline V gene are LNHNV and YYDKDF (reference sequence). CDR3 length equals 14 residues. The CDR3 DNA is TGTGCCACCAGCCGCGGGAGTTTGCCTAACGAGCAGTACTTC. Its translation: CATSRGSLPNEQYF.

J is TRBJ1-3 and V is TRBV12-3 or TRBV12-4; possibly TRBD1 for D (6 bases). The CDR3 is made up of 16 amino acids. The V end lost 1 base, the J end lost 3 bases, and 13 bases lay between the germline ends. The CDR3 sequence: CASSLDQGLYGNTIYF. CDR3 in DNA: TGTGCCAGCAGTTTAGATCAGGGGCTGTATGGAAACACCATATATTTT.

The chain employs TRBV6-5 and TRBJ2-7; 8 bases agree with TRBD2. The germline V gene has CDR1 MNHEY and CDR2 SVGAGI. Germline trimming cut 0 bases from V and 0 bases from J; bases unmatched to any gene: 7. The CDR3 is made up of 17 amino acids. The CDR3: CASSYSRVSGDSYEQYF. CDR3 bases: TGTGCCAGCAGTTACTCGAGGGTTAGCGGGGACTCCTACGAGCAGTACTTC.

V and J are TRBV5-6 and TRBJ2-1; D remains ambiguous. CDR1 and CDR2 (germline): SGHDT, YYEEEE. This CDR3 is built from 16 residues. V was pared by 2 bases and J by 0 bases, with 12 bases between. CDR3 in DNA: TGTGCCAGCAGCTTCCGTGGGGTCCTCTCCTACAATGAGCAGTTCTTC. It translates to CASSFRGVLSYNEQFF.

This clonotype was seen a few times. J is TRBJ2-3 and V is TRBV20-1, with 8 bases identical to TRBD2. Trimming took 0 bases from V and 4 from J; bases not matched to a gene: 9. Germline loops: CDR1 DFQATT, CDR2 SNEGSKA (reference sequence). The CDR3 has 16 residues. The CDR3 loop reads CSARDYRGGTADTQYF. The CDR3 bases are TGCAGTGCTAGAGATTACCGGGGGGGCACGGCAGATACGCAGTATTTT.

DNA of the CDR3: TGTGCCACCAGCAGAGTTAGGGACAAGGGCTACGAGCAGTACTTC. It encodes CATSRVRDKGYEQYF. The genes are TRBV15 and TRBJ2-7, with D perhaps matching TRBD1 (6 bases). Deletions cut 1 base from V and 3 bases from J, with 13 bases between. Germline CDR1 and CDR2: LNHNV and YYDKDF (reference sequence). CDR3 length equals 15 residues.

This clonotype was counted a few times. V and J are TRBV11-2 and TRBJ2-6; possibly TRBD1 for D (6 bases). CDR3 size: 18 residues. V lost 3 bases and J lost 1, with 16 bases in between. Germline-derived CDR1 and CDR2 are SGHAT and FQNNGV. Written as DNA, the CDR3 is TGTGCCAGCAGCTTCCCAACGGACGGGACATCTGGGGCCAACGTCCTGACTTTC. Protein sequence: CASSFPTDGTSGANVLTF.

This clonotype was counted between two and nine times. CDR3 sequence: CASSASNYEQYF. CDR3 nucleotides: TGTGCCAGCAGCGCTTCTAACTACGAGCAGTACTTC. The chain combines TRBV2 with TRBJ2-7; D unresolved. Trimming took 6 bases from V and 3 from J, leaving 9 bases between them. Germline-derived CDR1 and CDR2 are SNHLY and FYNNEI. This CDR3 region has 12 residues.

CDR3 DNA sequence: TGTGCCAGCAGCCAAGTCTCAGGGGGAGGCTACACCTTC. The encoded protein is CASSQVSGGGYTF. The chain is built from TRBV3-1 and TRBJ1-2; 7 bases match TRBD1. This CDR3 region has 13 residues. After removal of 1 base from V and 8 bases from J, the junction contained 4 bases not matched to a gene. Germline V gene lookup returns CDR1 LGHDT and CDR2 YNNKEL (reference sequence).

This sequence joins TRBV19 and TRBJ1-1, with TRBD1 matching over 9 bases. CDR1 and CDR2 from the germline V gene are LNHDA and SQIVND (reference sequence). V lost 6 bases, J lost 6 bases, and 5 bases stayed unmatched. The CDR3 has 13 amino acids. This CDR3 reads CASRGTGSAEAFF. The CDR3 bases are TGTGCCAGTAGGGGGACAGGGTCCGCTGAAGCTTTCTTT.

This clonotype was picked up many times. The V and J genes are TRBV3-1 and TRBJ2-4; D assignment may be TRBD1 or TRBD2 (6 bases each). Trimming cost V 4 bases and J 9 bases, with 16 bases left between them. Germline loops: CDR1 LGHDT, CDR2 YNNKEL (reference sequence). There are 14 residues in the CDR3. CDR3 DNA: TGTGCCAGCAGCCGTGGGGGGCAGCTCAGCATTCAGTACTTC. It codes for CASSRGGQLSIQYF.

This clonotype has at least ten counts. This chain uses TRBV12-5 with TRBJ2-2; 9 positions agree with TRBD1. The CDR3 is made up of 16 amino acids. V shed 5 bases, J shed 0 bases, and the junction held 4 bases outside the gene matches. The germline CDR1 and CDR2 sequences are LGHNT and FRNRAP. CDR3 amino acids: CASGAGTGSNTGELFF. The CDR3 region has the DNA TGTGCTAGTGGTGCGGGGACAGGGTCGAACACCGGGGAGCTGTTTTTT.

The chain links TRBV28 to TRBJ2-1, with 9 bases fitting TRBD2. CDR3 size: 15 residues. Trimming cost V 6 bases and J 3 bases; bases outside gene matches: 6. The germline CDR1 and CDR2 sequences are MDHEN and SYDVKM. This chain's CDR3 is CASSNSGRYYNEQFF. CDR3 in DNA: TGTGCCAGCAGCAATAGCGGGAGATACTACAATGAGCAGTTCTTC.